The present T cell receptor beta chain was sequenced within a study of CD8+CD57+ T cells in acquired aplastic anemia. At the level of the study: The study obtained an average of about 3.1 ug of DNA from sorted CD4+ and CD8+ cells. An average of roughly 10 million reads for CD4+ cells was obtained from healthy donors. Points from the study as a whole: Patients and controls had in common 25 to 35 CD8+ CDR3 sequences. Significance was not reached for CD8+ Simpson's diversity between patients and controls.

The study profiled TCR beta VDJ and CDR3 using genomic DNA as template. TCRdb analysed the reads with MiXCR anew, one entry per CDR3 protein. There are about 160,000 distinct CDR3 sequences in the sample; roughly 47% occur only once, and 0.85% to 1.3% lies in the top ten. Concerning this clonotype: Its matching antigen is unknown.

V lost 4 bases, J lost 7 bases, and 10 bases lay in between. The CDR3 spans 12 residues. Germline V CDR1 and CDR2: SEHNR, FQNEAQ (reference sequence). The chain has TRBV7-9 and TRBJ1-1; no reliable D call. This clonotype was sampled from a human donor in good health. The sequenced sample was sorted CD4+, CD8+, or CD8+CD57+ T cells (not recorded which) from PBMCs. The CDR3 sequence: CASSSWSDEAFF. The DNA of the CDR3 is TGTGCCAGCAGCTCCTGGTCCGATGAAGCTTTCTTT.